The source of this T cell receptor beta chain is a study of blood T cell repertoires in COVID-19. Study summary: Samples came from the United States, Italy and Spain, spanning acute and convalescent COVID-19. T cells, B-cell-depleted T cells, or PBMCs supplied cDNA or gDNA.

Authors' methods: For nucleated cells, counts were estimated from reference gene primer amplification. The method was immunoSEQ multiplex PCR; TCRdb's version includes in-frame clones alone and lacks a portion of them. V, J and clone size were drawn from that table, and D and trimming were deduced from the DNA. The sample yields roughly 190,000 clones, approximately 90% seen once. This TCR was sampled from a human donor in a cohort sampled during active COVID-19. What was sequenced was peripheral blood.

In DNA, the CDR3 is TGTGCCAGCAGTCCTGGACAGGGGAGCAATCAGCCCCAGCATTTT. This codes for CASSPGQGSNQPQHF. The chain combines TRBV5-4 with TRBJ1-5; TRBD1 matches 9 bases. The length of the CDR3 is 15 residues. In germline, CDR1 is SGHNT, CDR2 YYREEE (reference sequence). J gave up 1 base and V 5 bases, and 4 bases lay outside the gene matches.